The rows below give T cell receptor beta chains drawn from one sample of a study of T-cell memory formation after mild COVID-19. Each CDR3 protein gets one entry after TCRdb re-called the 5' RACE reads with MiXCR. Of 140,000 to 150,000 distinct CDR3 sequences in the sample, 25% were seen once. Material for sequencing was PBMCs or a T cell subset sorted from them (not recorded which). Receptor source: an adult woman who had mild COVID-19 (a few samples of this study predate the infection). Cell type and time point are not known. Each CDR3 is given with its conserved first and last residue. A D gene is named only where the DNA matches it firmly. Not every row has a clone size; where given, it reads once, few, many or a size class.

d_gene	abundance	v_gene	j_gene	CDR3aa	CDR3nt
TRBD1	few	TRBV4-1	TRBJ1-1	CASSHNAPLTGGPEAFF	TGCGCCAGCAGCCACAACGCCCCACTTACAGGGGGCCCTGAAGCTTTCTTT
.	.	TRBV4-1	TRBJ1-3	CASSLGLGSGNTIYF	TGCGCCAGCAGCTTGGGACTGGGCTCTGGAAACACCATATATTTT
.	.	TRBV12-3/TRBV12-4	TRBJ1-1	CASSLLGVRTEAFF	TGTGCCAGCAGTTTACTGGGGGTGAGGACTGAAGCTTTCTTT
TRBD1	few	TRBV5-1	TRBJ2-1	CASSSPRDRGNEQFF	TGCGCCAGCAGCTCCCCTAGGGACAGGGGGAATGAGCAGTTCTTC
TRBD2	few	TRBV7-2	TRBJ2-3	CASSLQALAGGRADTQYF	TGTGCCAGCAGCTTACAGGCTCTAGCGGGGGGGCGGGCAGATACGCAGTATTTT
.	few	TRBV30	TRBJ2-5	CAWSVGGQETQYF	TGTGCCTGGAGTGTAGGCGGACAAGAGACCCAGTACTTC
.	.	TRBV19	TRBJ2-2	CASSFRDRNTGELFF	TGTGCCAGTAGTTTCCGGGACCGCAACACCGGGGAGCTGTTTTTT
.	few	TRBV7-6	TRBJ1-5	CASSPGRFLGEPQHF	TGTGCCAGCAGCCCCGGTCGGTTTTTAGGGGAGCCCCAGCATTTT
TRBD2	.	TRBV20-1	TRBJ2-7	CSARSAGTSSYEQYF	TGCAGTGCTAGATCCGCCGGGACTAGCTCCTACGAGCAGTACTTC
.	few	TRBV14	TRBJ1-1	CASSHTNLNTEAFF	TGTGCCAGCAGTCATACCAACCTGAACACTGAAGCTTTCTTT
TRBD2	few	TRBV19	TRBJ2-1	CASSIRAGGPNEQFF	TGTGCCAGTAGTATTCGAGCGGGAGGGCCCAATGAGCAGTTCTTC
.	.	TRBV9	TRBJ2-3	CASSVDEDYTDTQYF	TGTGCCAGCAGCGTAGATGAGGACTACACAGATACGCAGTATTTT
.	few	TRBV12-3/TRBV12-4	TRBJ2-7	CASSSLEGRGHEQYF	TGTGCCAGCAGTTCCCTAGAAGGCAGGGGCCACGAGCAGTACTTC
.	few	TRBV27	TRBJ2-7	CASSLAQDSYEQYF	TGTGCCAGCAGTTTGGCACAGGACTCCTACGAGCAGTACTTC
TRBD1	few	TRBV6-5	TRBJ1-2	CASSYGTGGYGYTF	TGTGCCAGCAGTTATGGGACAGGGGGCTATGGCTACACCTTC
.	few	TRBV10-3	TRBJ1-2	CAISESRVTGTYYGYTF	TGTGCCATCAGTGAGTCGAGAGTAACAGGGACGTACTATGGCTACACCTTC
.	.	TRBV29-1	TRBJ2-3	CSVELAGRDTDTQYF	TGCAGCGTTGAGTTGGCAGGGAGAGACACAGATACGCAGTATTTT
.	once	TRBV20-1	TRBJ2-4	CSARIREAKNIQYF	TGCAGTGCTAGAATCAGGGAAGCCAAAAACATTCAGTACTTC
TRBD2	.	TRBV4-1	TRBJ2-5	CASSQLAGSKETQYF	TGCGCCAGCAGCCAACTAGCGGGGAGCAAGGAGACCCAGTACTTC
.	.	TRBV9	TRBJ1-1	CASSVQWNAEAFF	TGTGCCAGCAGCGTCCAGTGGAACGCTGAAGCTTTCTTT
.	.	TRBV6-4	TRBJ2-1	CASTVAGNNEQFF	TGTGCCAGCACAGTGGCCGGGAACAATGAGCAGTTCTTC
.	few	TRBV6-2/TRBV6-3	TRBJ2-3	CASSQGWRDSDTQYF	TGTGCCAGCAGCCAAGGTTGGCGGGATTCAGATACGCAGTATTTT
.	few	TRBV19	TRBJ1-6	CASSTETEVSPLHF	TGTGCCAGTAGTACCGAGACAGAGGTGTCACCCCTCCACTTT
.	many	TRBV9	TRBJ2-7	CASSVGAGDKSSYEQYF	TGTGCCAGCAGCGTAGGTGCAGGGGACAAATCTTCCTACGAGCAGTACTTC
.	.	TRBV6-5	TRBJ1-1	CASRPSLGNTEAFF	TGTGCCAGCAGGCCTTCCTTGGGGAACACTGAAGCTTTCTTT
TRBD1	.	TRBV27	TRBJ2-2	CASSFDDRASTGELFF	TGTGCCAGCAGTTTCGATGACAGGGCGAGCACCGGGGAGCTGTTTTTT
.	few	TRBV10-3	TRBJ2-2	CAIKDWTKTGELFF	TGTGCCATCAAAGATTGGACAAAAACCGGGGAGCTGTTTTTT
.	.	TRBV29-1	TRBJ2-3	CSVVGGRDPTDTQYF	TGCAGCGTTGTTGGGGGGCGCGATCCGACAGATACGCAGTATTTT
.	.	TRBV10-3	TRBJ1-5	CAISDGAGGGNQPQHF	TGTGCCATCAGTGATGGGGCCGGTGGTGGCAATCAGCCCCAGCATTTT
.	once	TRBV9	TRBJ1-2	CASSVAGGAYGYTF	TGTGCCAGCAGCGTAGCCGGGGGGGCCTATGGCTACACCTTC
.	few	TRBV6-5	TRBJ2-3	CASSSGYSTDTQYF	TGTGCCAGCAGTTCCGGTTATAGCACAGATACGCAGTATTTT
.	.	TRBV20-1	TRBJ1-1	CSARGMDTEAFF	TGCAGTGCTAGAGGGATGGACACTGAAGCTTTCTTT
.	.	TRBV7-2	TRBJ2-5	CASSLGGRLQETQYF	TGTGCCAGCAGCTTAGGTGGGCGGCTACAAGAGACCCAGTACTTC
.	.	TRBV27	TRBJ1-2	CASSIAGDYGYTF	TGTGCCAGCAGTATCGCAGGGGATTATGGCTACACCTTC
TRBD2	many	TRBV7-8	TRBJ2-3	CASSWTAGGITDTQYF	TGTGCCAGCAGCTGGACAGCGGGGGGGATCACAGATACGCAGTATTTT
.	many	TRBV7-3	TRBJ2-1	CASSLGSLNEQFF	TGTGCCAGCAGCTTAGGGTCCCTCAATGAGCAGTTCTTC
TRBD1	.	TRBV7-6	TRBJ1-1	CASRSGTGNRNTEAFF	TGTGCCAGCAGGTCCGGGACAGGGAATAGAAACACTGAAGCTTTCTTT
.	.	TRBV4-3	TRBJ1-1	CASSFNPPLTEAFF	TGCGCCAGCAGTTTCAATCCCCCCTTAACTGAAGCTTTCTTT
.	few	TRBV4-3	TRBJ2-3	CASSQGLTDTQYF	TGCGCCAGCAGCCAAGGGCTAACAGATACGCAGTATTTT
TRBD1	.	TRBV6-5	TRBJ2-7	CASRTDRGDYEQYF	TGTGCCAGCAGAACGGACAGGGGAGACTACGAGCAGTACTTC
TRBD2	few	TRBV29-1	TRBJ2-7	CSVVLWGLADPHERHLYEQYF	TGCAGCGTTGTTCTCTGGGGACTAGCGGATCCCCATGAGAGGCACCTCTACGAGCAGTACTTC
.	few	TRBV7-9	TRBJ1-5	CASSLGPSNQPQHF	TGTGCCAGCAGCTTGGGTCCAAGCAATCAGCCCCAGCATTTT
TRBD2	.	TRBV4-3	TRBJ2-3	CASSQELAGGLTDTQYF	TGCGCCAGCAGCCAAGAACTAGCGGGAGGTCTCACAGATACGCAGTATTTT
TRBD1	few	TRBV24-1	TRBJ2-7	CATGTGSGEQYF	TGTGCCACCGGGACAGGGTCTGGCGAGCAGTACTTC
.	.	TRBV19	TRBJ1-1	CASSPMDSPNTEAFF	TGTGCCAGTAGCCCTATGGACAGCCCGAACACTGAAGCTTTCTTT
TRBD1	.	TRBV4-1	TRBJ2-1	CASSPGQGASYNEQFF	TGCGCCAGCAGCCCTGGACAGGGGGCTTCCTACAATGAGCAGTTCTTC
.	.	TRBV5-1	TRBJ2-7	CASSPHDRDYEQYF	TGCGCCAGCAGCCCCCACGACAGAGACTACGAGCAGTACTTC
.	.	TRBV12-3/TRBV12-4	TRBJ1-3	CASSLAPTGNTIYF	TGTGCCAGCAGTTTAGCCCCCACAGGGAACACCATATATTTT
TRBD2	.	TRBV6-2/TRBV6-3	TRBJ2-7	CASSYNLASGSYEQYF	TGTGCCAGCAGTTACAATTTGGCTAGCGGATCCTACGAGCAGTACTTC
.	.	TRBV27	TRBJ2-2	CASSIGQTNTGELFF	TGTGCCAGCAGTATAGGACAGACGAACACCGGGGAGCTGTTTTTT
TRBD2	few	TRBV6-4	TRBJ2-2	CASSERGGENTGELFF	TGTGCCAGCAGTGAACGGGGAGGGGAGAACACCGGGGAGCTGTTTTTT
TRBD1	.	TRBV7-9	TRBJ1-1	CASSIEQGRNTEAFF	TGTGCCAGCAGCATAGAACAGGGGCGGAACACTGAAGCTTTCTTT
.	few	TRBV7-6	TRBJ2-2	CASSPGLTGELFF	TGTGCCAGCAGCCCAGGACTGACCGGGGAGCTGTTTTTT
TRBD1	.	TRBV27	TRBJ1-5	CASSHQTGGRSNQPQHF	TGTGCCAGCAGTCACCAAACAGGGGGAAGAAGCAATCAGCCCCAGCATTTT
.	.	TRBV9	TRBJ1-1	CASSAATGRYTEAFF	TGTGCCAGCAGCGCAGCGACAGGTCGATATACTGAAGCTTTCTTT
TRBD1	few	TRBV5-6	TRBJ1-1	CASSLAGGQKYYTEAFF	TGTGCCAGCAGCTTGGCCGGGGGACAGAAGTATTACACTGAAGCTTTCTTT
.	few	TRBV7-9	TRBJ2-5	CASSLPLGSATGETQYF	TGTGCCAGCAGCTTACCCCTTGGTAGCGCCACGGGGGAGACCCAGTACTTC